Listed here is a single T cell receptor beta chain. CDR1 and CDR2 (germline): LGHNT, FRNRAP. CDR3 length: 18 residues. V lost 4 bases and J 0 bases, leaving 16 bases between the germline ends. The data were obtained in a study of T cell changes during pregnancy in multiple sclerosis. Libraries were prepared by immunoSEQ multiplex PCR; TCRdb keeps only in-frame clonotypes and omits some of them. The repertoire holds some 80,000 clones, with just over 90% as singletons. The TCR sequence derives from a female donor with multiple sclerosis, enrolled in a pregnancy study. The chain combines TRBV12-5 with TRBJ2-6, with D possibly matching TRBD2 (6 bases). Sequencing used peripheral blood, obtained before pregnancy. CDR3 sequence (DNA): TGTGCTAGTGGTTCGTCGGCGGGGCAAAGCTCTGGGGCCAACGTCCTGACTTTC. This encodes CASGSSAGQSSGANVLTF.